These 19 T cell receptor beta chains were sequenced from one sample in a study of blood T cell repertoires in COVID-19. The repertoire was sequenced with immunoSEQ multiplex PCR; TCRdb's copy has only in-frame clones and lacks some. This sample has 40,000 to 50,000 clones, with around 90% found just once. The sequenced material came from peripheral blood. The receptors originated from an older man with active COVID-19.

The CDR3 DNA sequence: TGTGCTAGTGGTAGGGACAGTAGCTCTGGGGCCAACGTCCTGACTTTC. Translation gives CASGRDSSSGANVLTF. The chain combines TRBV12-5 with TRBJ2-6, with 7 bases lining up with TRBD1. The V segment lost 5 bases and the J segment 0 bases; nucleotides outside the gene matches: 4. The CDR3 is 16 amino acids. CDR1 is LGHNT, CDR2 FRNRAP, per germline. The full variable domain, with the rest looked up from reference TRBV12-5 and TRBJ2-6, is DARVTQTPRHKVTEMGQEVTMRCQPILGHNTVFWYRQTMMQGLELLAYFRNRAPLDDSGMPKDRFSAEMPDATLATLKIQPSEPRDSAVYFCASGRDSSSGANVLTFGAGSRLTVL.

The chain joins TRBV19 to TRBJ1-1; possible D gene TRBD1, 5 bases. The length of the CDR3 is 15 residues. CDR1 and CDR2 (germline): LNHDA, SQIVND (reference sequence). The ends were cut back, 7 bases at V and 9 bases at J, with 24 bases in the middle. The CDR3 DNA sequence: TGTGCCAGTATGGGAATCAACAGGTCGGGTAGGAAAGCTTTCTTT. It is translated as CASMGINRSGRKAFF.

The V gene is TRBV2, the J gene TRBJ1-4, with 7 nucleotides matching TRBD1. The ends lost 6 bases at V and 8 bases at J; junction bases unmatched: 9. The CDR3 runs 14 residues. Germline lookup yields CDR1 SNHLY and CDR2 FYNNEI. CDR3 sequence: CASRDSTGREKLFF. In nucleotides, the CDR3 is TGTGCCAGCAGGGATTCGACAGGGAGGGAAAAACTGTTTTTT. Combining the CDR3 with reference TRBV2 and TRBJ1-4 gives the whole variable domain EPEVTQTPSHQVTQMGQEVILRCVPISNHLYFYWYRQILGQKVEFLVSFYNNEISEKSEIFDDQFSVERPDGSNFTLKIRSTKLEDSAMYFCASRDSTGREKLFFGSGTQLSVL.

The rearrangement uses TRBV10-3 and TRBJ2-2, with TRBD2 identical over 8 bases. J gave up 2 bases and V 4 bases, and 6 bases lay outside the gene matches. CDR1 is ENHRY, CDR2 SYGVKD, per germline. The CDR3 runs 16 residues. For the CDR3, the DNA is TGTGCCATCAGTGCCGGGACTAGTATTAACACCGGGGAGCTGTTTTTT. Translated, it gives CAISAGTSINTGELFF.

The V gene is TRBV6-1, the J gene TRBJ1-2; D not certain. The ends were cut back, 0 bases at V and 7 bases at J, with 9 bases in the middle. Germline CDR1 reads MNHNS; CDR2 reads SASEGT. The CDR3 is made up of 13 amino acids. The CDR3 nucleotides are TGTGCCAGCAGTGAAGCTAGTGAAAGTGGCTACACCTTC. This gives the protein CASSEASESGYTF.

The V gene is TRBV28, the J gene TRBJ1-1; D gene unclear. Looked up from germline, CDR1 is MDHEN and CDR2 is SYDVKM. The CDR3 loop spans 15 amino acids. Trimming left V 5 bases short and J 3 bases short, with 16 bases between. The CDR3 coding sequence is TGTGCCAGCAGTACCCCAAGTGAGGGTCACACTGAAGCTTTCTTT. It codes for CASSTPSEGHTEAFF.

CDR3 region: CASSYGGEGSTDTQYF. CDR3 coding DNA: TGTGCCAGCAGTTATGGGGGGGAAGGTAGCACAGATACGCAGTATTTT. The chain couples TRBV6-2 or TRBV6-3 to TRBJ2-3, with 7 positions matching TRBD2. V dropped 3 bases and J dropped 0; count of bases not matched to a gene: 6. This CDR3 region has 16 residues. From germline, CDR1 is MNHEY and CDR2 SVGEGT.

This clone was seen more than once but under ten times. The rearrangement links TRBV6-2 or TRBV6-3 to TRBJ2-5, with a possible D match to TRBD2 (6 bases). V was shortened by 5 bases and J by 5 bases, with 12 bases between the two germline ends. The germline CDR1 and CDR2 sequences are MNHEY and SVGEGT. The CDR3 is made up of 13 amino acids. CDR3 coding DNA: TGTGCCAGCAGTAAAGAGGGGAGGGAGACCCAGTACTTC. Amino acid sequence: CASSKEGRETQYF.

V is TRBV28 and J is TRBJ1-2; 10 bases align to TRBD1. V shed 2 bases, J shed 4 bases, and the junction held 16 bases outside the gene matches. Germline CDR1 reads MDHEN; CDR2 reads SYDVKM. The CDR3 runs 19 residues. The CDR3 nucleotides are TGTGCCAGCAGTTTACCTCTCCTGACCGGGACAGGGGTTAGCTATGGCTACACCTTC. Protein product: CASSLPLLTGTGVSYGYTF.

The CDR3 spells CASSRSLTDEKLFF. The CDR3 coding sequence is TGCGCCAGCAGCCGATCACTGACAGATGAAAAACTGTTTTTT. The chain joins TRBV10-2 to TRBJ1-4, with D tentatively TRBD1 (5 bases). The ends were cut back, 6 bases at V and 6 bases at J, with 14 bases in the middle. The length of the CDR3 is 14 residues. Germline V CDR1 and CDR2: WSHSY, SAAADI.

The genes are TRBV19 and TRBJ1-5; D perhaps matches TRBD1 (5 bases). V gave up 4 bases and J gave up 6 bases, with 10 bases separating them. The CDR3 runs 13 residues. Germline V gene lookup returns CDR1 LNHDA and CDR2 SQIVND (reference sequence). The CDR3 DNA reads TGTGCCAGTAGTACCAGGGAGGCTCAGCCCCAGCATTTT. Protein product: CASSTREAQPQHF.

The DNA of the CDR3 is TGTGCCAGCAGTTCATCGGGGGAGAGCAATCAGCCCCAGCATTTT. It codes for CASSSSGESNQPQHF. The chain has TRBV6-6 and TRBJ1-5; tentative D call: TRBD1 (5 bases). Germline V CDR1 and CDR2: MNHNY, SVGAGI (reference sequence). The CDR3 is 15 residues long. V lost 4 bases to trimming and J lost 1 base, with 11 bases between them.

This chain connects TRBV27 to TRBJ1-1; D unclear. This CDR3 is built from 14 residues. V shed 6 bases and J shed 4 bases, with 15 bases lying between them. CDR1 and CDR2 (germline): MNHEY, SMNVEV (reference sequence). CDR3 nucleotides: TGTGCCAGCAGAAGACACGCCGACGGCACTGAAGCTTTCTTT. Its protein product is CASRRHADGTEAFF.

V gene TRBV5-1 combines with J gene TRBJ1-1; 9 bases are shared with TRBD1. J lost 4 bases, V lost 2 bases, and 6 bases had no gene match. There are 15 residues in the CDR3. Germline CDR1 SGHRS, CDR2 YFSETQ. CDR3 sequence reads: CASSLEQGAGTEAFF. DNA for the CDR3: TGCGCCAGCAGCTTAGAACAGGGGGCTGGCACTGAAGCTTTCTTT.

The chain recombines TRBV9 with TRBJ2-3, with 7 bases aligning to TRBD1. Trimming cost V 2 bases and J 0 bases; bases outside gene matches: 24. CDR1 SGDLS and CDR2 YYNGEE come from the germline V gene. This CDR3 has 22 amino acids. Here the CDR3 DNA reads TGTGCCAGCAGCGTTTCCCCCCCGAGGCCCGGGACAGATCCTTCTAGCACAGATACGCAGTATTTT. It codes for CASSVSPPRPGTDPSSTDTQYF.

The chain couples TRBV7-9 to TRBJ2-3, with 16 nucleotides matching TRBD2. After removal of 5 bases from V and 5 bases from J, the junction contained 10 bases not matched to a gene. Germline-derived CDR1 and CDR2 are SEHNR and FQNEAQ (reference sequence). The CDR3 is 18 amino acids. The CDR3 nucleotides read TGTGCCAGCAGCCTACCCGGGACTAGCGGGGGGGCCGGAGATACGCAGTATTTT. Protein sequence: CASSLPGTSGGAGDTQYF. The entire variable domain, with the rest obtained from reference TRBV7-9 and TRBJ2-3, is as follows: DTGVSQNPRHKITKRGQNVTFRCDPISEHNRLYWYRQTLGQGPEFLTYFQNEAQLEKSRLLSDRFSAERPKGSFSTLEIQRTEQGDSAMYLCASSLPGTSGGAGDTQYFGPGTRLTVL.

The rearrangement uses TRBV11-2 and TRBJ2-2, with D possibly being TRBD1 (5 bases). Germline V lookup: CDR1 SGHAT, CDR2 FQNNGV. The CDR3 is 14 residues long. With 1 base removed from V and 6 bases from J, the gap between germline ends came to 9 bases. CDR3 coding DNA: TGTGCCAGCAGCTTAGTTAGGGGCCCCGGGGAGCTGTTTTTT. Amino acids: CASSLVRGPGELFF.

The V and J genes are TRBV28 and TRBJ2-2; 7 bases line up with TRBD2. The V gene end was trimmed by 5 bases and the J gene end by 6 bases; junction bases not matched to a gene: 6. This CDR3 contains 14 residues. Germline CDR1 is MDHEN and CDR2 is SYDVKM. As DNA, the CDR3 is TGTGCCAGCAGTCAAACTAGCGCGGCCGGGGAGCTGTTTTTT. Residues: CASSQTSAAGELFF.

The chain links TRBV5-4 to TRBJ1-1; D remains ambiguous. V was cut by 0 bases and J by 8 bases, with 11 bases left in between. Germline assignment: CDR1 SGHNT and CDR2 YYREEE (reference sequence). This CDR3 is built from 13 residues. The CDR3 sequence is CASSLVGGEEAFF. CDR3 bases: TGTGCCAGCAGCTTGGTAGGTGGGGAGGAAGCTTTCTTT.